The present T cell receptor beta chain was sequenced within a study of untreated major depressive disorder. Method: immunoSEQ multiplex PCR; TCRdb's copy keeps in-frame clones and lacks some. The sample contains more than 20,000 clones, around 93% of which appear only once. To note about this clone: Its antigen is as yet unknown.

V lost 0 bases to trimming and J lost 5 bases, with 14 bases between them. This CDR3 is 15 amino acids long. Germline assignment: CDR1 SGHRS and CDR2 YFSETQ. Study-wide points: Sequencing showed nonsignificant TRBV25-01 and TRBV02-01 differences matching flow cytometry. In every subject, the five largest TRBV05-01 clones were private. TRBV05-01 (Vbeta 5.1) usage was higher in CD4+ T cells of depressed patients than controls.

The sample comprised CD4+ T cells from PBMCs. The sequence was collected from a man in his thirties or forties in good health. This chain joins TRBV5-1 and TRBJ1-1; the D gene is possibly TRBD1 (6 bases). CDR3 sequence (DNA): TGCGCCAGCAGCTTGGTCGGGACCCAGGGGACTGAAGCTTTCTTT. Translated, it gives CASSLVGTQGTEAFF.